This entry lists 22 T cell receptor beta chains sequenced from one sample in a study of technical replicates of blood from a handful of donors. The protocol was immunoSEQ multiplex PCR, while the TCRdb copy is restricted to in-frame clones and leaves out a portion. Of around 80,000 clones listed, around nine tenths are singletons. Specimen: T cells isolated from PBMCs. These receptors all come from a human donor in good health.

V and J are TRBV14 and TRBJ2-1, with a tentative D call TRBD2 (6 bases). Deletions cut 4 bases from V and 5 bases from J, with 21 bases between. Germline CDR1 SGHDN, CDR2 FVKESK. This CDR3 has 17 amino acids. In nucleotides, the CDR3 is TGTGCCAGCAGCCGCTTAACCGGGACTCGGATACACAATGAGCAGTTCTTC. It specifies CASSRLTGTRIHNEQFF.

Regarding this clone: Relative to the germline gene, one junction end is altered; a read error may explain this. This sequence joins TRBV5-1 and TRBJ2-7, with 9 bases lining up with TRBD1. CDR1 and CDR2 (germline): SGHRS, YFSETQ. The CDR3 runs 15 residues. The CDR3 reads CVSSYAGQGWDEQYF. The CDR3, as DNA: TGCGTCAGCAGCTACGCGGGACAGGGATGGGACGAGCAGTACTTC.

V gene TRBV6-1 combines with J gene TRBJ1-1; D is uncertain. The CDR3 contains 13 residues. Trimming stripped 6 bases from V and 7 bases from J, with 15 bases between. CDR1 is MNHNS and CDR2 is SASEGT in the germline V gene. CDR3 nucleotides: TGTGCCAGCAGAGACTTGGAGAGAGGTGAAGCTTTCTTT. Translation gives CASRDLERGEAFF.

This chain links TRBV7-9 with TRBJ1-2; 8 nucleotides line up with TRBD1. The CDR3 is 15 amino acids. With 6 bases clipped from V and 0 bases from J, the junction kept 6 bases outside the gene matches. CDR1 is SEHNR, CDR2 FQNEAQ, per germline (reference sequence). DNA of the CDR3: TGTGCCAGCAGTTTGGGGACAGGAACTAACTATGGCTACACCTTC. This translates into CASSLGTGTNYGYTF. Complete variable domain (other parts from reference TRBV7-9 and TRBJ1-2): DTGVSQNPRHKITKRGQNVTFRCDPISEHNRLYWYRQTLGQGPEFLTYFQNEAQLEKSRLLSDRFSAERPKGSFSTLEIQRTEQGDSAMYLCASSLGTGTNYGYTFGSGTRLTVV.

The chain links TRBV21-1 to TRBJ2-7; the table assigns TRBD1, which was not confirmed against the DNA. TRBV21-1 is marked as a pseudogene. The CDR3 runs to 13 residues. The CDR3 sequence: CAVPGQTCYEQYF. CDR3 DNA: TGTGCCGTGCCGGGACAGACCTGCTACGAGCAGTACTTC.

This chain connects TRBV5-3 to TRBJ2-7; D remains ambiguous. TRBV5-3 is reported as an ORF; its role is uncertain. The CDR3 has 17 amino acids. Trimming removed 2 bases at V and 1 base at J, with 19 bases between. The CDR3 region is CARSFFGGSFLSYEQYF. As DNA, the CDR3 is TGTGCCAGAAGCTTTTTTGGCGGCTCGTTTTTATCCTACGAGCAGTACTTC.

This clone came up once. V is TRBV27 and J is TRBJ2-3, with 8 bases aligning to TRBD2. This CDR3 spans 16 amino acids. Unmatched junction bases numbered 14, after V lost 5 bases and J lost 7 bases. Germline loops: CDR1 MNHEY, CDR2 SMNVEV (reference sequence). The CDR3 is CASSMLAGPLPNTQYF. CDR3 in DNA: TGTGCCAGCAGTATGTTAGCGGGACCCCTACCGAATACGCAGTATTTT.

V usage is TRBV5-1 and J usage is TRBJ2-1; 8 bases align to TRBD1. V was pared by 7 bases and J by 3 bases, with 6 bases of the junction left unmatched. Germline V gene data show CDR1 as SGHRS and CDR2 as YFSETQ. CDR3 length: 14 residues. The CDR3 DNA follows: TGCGCCAGCGGGTCCGGGACAGGCTACAATGAGCAGTTCTTC. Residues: CASGSGTGYNEQFF.

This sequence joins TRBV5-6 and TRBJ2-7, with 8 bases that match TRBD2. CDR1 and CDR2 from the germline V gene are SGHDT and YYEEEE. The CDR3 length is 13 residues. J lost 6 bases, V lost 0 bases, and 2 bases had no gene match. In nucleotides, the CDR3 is TGTGCCAGCAGCTTGGAACTAGCGGCCGAGCAGTACTTC. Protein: CASSLELAAEQYF.

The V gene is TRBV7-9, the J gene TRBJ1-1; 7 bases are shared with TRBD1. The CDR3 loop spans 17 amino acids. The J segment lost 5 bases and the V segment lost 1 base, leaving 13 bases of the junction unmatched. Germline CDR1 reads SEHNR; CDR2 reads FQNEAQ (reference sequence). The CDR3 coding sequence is TGTGCCAGCAGCTTAGGTTCCGTATATAGGGGGCATACTGAAGCTTTCTTT. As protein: CASSLGSVYRGHTEAFF.

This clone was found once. The CDR3 spells CSASQKNIQYF. The CDR3, as DNA: TGCAGTGCTAGTCAAAAAAACATTCAGTACTTC. The V and J genes are TRBV20-1 and TRBJ2-4; D gene uncertain. This CDR3 is built from 11 residues. The ends were cut back, 3 bases at V and 4 bases at J, with 4 bases in the middle. Germline assignment: CDR1 DFQATT and CDR2 SNEGSKA (reference sequence).

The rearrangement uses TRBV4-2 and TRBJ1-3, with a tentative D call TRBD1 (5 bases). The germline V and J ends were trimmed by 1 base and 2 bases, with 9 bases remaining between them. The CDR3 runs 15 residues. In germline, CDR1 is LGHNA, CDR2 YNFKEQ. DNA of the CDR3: TGTGCCAGCAGCCAAGTAAGGGGTGCTGGAAACACCATATATTTT. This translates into CASSQVRGAGNTIYF.

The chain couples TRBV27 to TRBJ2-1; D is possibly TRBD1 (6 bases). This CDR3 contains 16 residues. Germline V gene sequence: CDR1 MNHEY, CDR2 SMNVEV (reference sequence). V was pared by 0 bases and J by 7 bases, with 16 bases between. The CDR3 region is CASSLSVTGLTNEQFF. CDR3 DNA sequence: TGTGCCAGCAGTTTATCGGTGACAGGTTTAACGAATGAGCAGTTCTTC.

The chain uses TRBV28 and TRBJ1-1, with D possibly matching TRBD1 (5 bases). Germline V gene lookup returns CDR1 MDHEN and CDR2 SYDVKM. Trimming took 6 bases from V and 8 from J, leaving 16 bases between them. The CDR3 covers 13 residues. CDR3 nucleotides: TGTGCCAGCAGGTTGGCCTTGGGGGGAGAAGCTTTCTTT. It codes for CASRLALGGEAFF.

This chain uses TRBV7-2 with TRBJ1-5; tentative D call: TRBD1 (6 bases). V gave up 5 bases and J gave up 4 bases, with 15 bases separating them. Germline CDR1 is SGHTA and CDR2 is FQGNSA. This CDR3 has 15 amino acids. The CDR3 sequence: CASSPGAGLNQPQHF. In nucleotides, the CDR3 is TGTGCCAGCAGCCCAGGGGCAGGATTAAATCAGCCCCAGCATTTT.

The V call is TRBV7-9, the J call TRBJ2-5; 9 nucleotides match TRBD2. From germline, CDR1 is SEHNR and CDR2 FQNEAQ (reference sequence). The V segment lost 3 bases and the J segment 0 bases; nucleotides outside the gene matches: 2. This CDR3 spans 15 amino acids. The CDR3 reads CASSFSGRYQETQYF. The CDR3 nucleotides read TGTGCCAGCAGCTTCAGCGGGAGGTACCAAGAGACCCAGTACTTC.

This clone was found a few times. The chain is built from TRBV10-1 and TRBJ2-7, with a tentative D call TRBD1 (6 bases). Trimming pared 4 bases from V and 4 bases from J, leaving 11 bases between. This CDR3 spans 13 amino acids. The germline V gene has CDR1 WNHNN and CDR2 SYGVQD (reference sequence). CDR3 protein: CASSASRGYEQYF. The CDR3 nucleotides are TGCGCCAGCAGTGCCTCGAGGGGGTACGAGCAGTACTTC.

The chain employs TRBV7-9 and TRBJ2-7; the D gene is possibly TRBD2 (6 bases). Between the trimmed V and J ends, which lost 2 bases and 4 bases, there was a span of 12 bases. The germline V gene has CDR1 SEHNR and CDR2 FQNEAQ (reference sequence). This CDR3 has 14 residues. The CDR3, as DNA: TGTGCCAGCAGCTTAAAAGGGGAGGCGTACGAGCAGTACTTC. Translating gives CASSLKGEAYEQYF.

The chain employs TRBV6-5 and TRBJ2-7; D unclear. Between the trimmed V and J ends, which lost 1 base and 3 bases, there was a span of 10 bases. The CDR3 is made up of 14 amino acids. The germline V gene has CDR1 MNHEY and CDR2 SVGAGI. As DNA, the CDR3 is TGTGCCAGCAGTTACTACGGTCGTGGCTACGAGCAGTACTTC. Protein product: CASSYYGRGYEQYF.

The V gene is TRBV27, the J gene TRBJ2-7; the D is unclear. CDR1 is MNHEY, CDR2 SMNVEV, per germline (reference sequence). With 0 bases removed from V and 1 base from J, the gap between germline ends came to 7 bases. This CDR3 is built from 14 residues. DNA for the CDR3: TGTGCCAGCAGTTTATCGAGACTTTCCTACGAGCAGTACTTC. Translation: CASSLSRLSYEQYF.

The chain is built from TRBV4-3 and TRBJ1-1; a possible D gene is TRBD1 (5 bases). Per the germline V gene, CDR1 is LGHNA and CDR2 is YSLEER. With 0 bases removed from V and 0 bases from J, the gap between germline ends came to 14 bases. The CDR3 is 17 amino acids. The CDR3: CASSQDWGSDLNTEAFF. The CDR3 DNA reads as TGCGCCAGCAGCCAAGATTGGGGCAGCGACCTGAACACTGAAGCTTTCTTT.

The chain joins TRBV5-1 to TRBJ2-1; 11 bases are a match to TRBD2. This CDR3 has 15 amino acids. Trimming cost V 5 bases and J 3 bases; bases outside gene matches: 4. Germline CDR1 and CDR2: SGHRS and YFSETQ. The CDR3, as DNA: TGCGCCAGCAGTCAAACTAGCGGGAGCTACAATGAGCAGTTCTTC. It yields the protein CASSQTSGSYNEQFF.